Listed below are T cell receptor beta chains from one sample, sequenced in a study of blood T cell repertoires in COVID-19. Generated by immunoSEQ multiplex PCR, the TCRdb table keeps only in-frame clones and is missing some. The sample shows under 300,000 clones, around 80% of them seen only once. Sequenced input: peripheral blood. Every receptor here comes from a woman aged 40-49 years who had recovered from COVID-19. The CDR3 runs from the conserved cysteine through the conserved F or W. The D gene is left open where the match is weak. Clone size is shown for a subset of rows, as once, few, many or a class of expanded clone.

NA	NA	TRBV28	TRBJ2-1	TGTGCCAGCAGTTTTGGGGGCCCGGGGTTCTTC	CASSFGGPGFF
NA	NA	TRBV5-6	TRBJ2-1	TGTGCCAGCAGCTTGATTTTCAGGACCTACAATGAGCAGTTCTTC	CASSLIFRTYNEQFF
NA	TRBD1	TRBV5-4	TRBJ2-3	TGTGCCAGCAGCTCGTTTTTGACAGGGCCTGGCACAGATACGCAGTATTTT	CASSSFLTGPGTDTQYF
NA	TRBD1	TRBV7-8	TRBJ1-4	TGTGCCAGCAGCTTAGCAGGGGGCATAGTAAAACTGTTTTTT	CASSLAGGIVKLFF
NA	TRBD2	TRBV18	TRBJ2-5	TGTGCCAGCTCACGAGCGGGGGGGTACCAAGAGACCCAGTACTTC	CASSRAGGYQETQYF
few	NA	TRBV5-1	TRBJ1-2	TGCGCCAGCAGCTTGCCGGGGGGCGACTATGGCTACACCTTC	CASSLPGGDYGYTF
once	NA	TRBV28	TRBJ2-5	TGTGCCAGCAGTGACCCGCCGGGGGGCATAGAGACCCAGTACTTC	CASSDPPGGIETQYF
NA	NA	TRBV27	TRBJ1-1	TGTGCCACCGGGGGATTTGGGGTCGGAGCTTTCTTT	CATGGFGVGAFF
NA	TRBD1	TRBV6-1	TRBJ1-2	TGTGCCAGCAGTGGCCGGGACAGGGTCAGAGGGTGGTGGAATGGCTACACCTTC	CASSGRDRVRGWWNGYTF
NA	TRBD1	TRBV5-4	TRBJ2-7	TGTGCCAGCAGCTTGGGACAGGGTACCTTCTCCGAGCAGTACTTC	CASSLGQGTFSEQYF
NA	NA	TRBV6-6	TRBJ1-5	TGTGCCAGCAGTTATCAAAATAGCAATCAGCCCCAGCATTTT	CASSYQNSNQPQHF
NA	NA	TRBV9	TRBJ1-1	TGTGCCAGCAGCGCCTTACAGGCGAACACTGAAGCTTTCTTT	CASSALQANTEAFF
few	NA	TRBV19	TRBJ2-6	TGTGCCAGTAGTATAGATGCCGGGACTGGGGCCAACGTCCTGACTTTC	CASSIDAGTGANVLTF
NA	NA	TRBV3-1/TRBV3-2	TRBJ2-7	TGTGCCAGCAGGTCACGAGGCTACGAGCAGTACTTC	CASRSRGYEQYF
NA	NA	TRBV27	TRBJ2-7	TGTGCCAGCAGGTACGAGGGGGGGGGCCCCTACGAGCAGTACTTC	CASRYEGGGPYEQYF
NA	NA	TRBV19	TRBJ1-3	TGTGCCAGTAGTATTCAACAAGGAAACACCATATATTTT	CASSIQQGNTIYF
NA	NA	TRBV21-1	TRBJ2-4	TGTGCCAGCAGCAAAGGTAACAGTGAAGCCAAAAACATTCAGTACTTC	CASSKGNSEAKNIQYF
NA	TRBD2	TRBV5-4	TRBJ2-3	TGTGCCAGCAGCTTGTTGATAGCGGGGTCTAGCACAGATACGCAGTATTTT	CASSLLIAGSSTDTQYF
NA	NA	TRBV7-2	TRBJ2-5	TGTGCCAGCAGCTTAGTTGCAGGGAAAGAGACCCAGTACTTC	CASSLVAGKETQYF
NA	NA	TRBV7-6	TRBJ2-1	TGTGCCAGCAGCTTAGGAAGTTCTCGAGGGGGTGGTTACAATGAGCAGTTCTTC	CASSLGSSRGGGYNEQFF
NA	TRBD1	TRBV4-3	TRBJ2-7	TGCGCCAGCAGCCAAGATTGGACAGGATCCTACGAGCAGTACTTC	CASSQDWTGSYEQYF
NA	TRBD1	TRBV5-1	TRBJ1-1	TGCGCCAGCAGCTTCGGACAGGGGGGGTCCACTGAAGCTTTCTTT	CASSFGQGGSTEAFF
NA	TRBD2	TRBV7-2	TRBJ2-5	TGTGCCAGCAGCTTAAACCATCTAGCGGGGGAAGAGACCCAGTACTTC	CASSLNHLAGEETQYF
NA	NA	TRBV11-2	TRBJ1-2	TGTGCCAGCAGCTCCGAGGGGGATGGCTACACCTTC	CASSSEGDGYTF
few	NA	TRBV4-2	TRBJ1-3	TGTGCCAGCAGCCAGTCCACCGGGAGTCAAAATCCGGGAAACACCATATATTTT	CASSQSTGSQNPGNTIYF
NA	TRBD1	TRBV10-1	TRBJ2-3	TGCGCCAGCAGTGATCAGGGGACAGGGACGAATACGCAGTATTTT	CASSDQGTGTNTQYF
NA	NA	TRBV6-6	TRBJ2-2	TGTGCCGGAAAGGAGGTGGGGAACACCGGGGAGCTGTTTTTT	CAGKEVGNTGELFF
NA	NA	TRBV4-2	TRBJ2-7	TGTGCCAGCAGCCAAGACAGCGAGACCTACGAGCAGTACTTC	CASSQDSETYEQYF
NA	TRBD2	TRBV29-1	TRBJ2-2	TGCAGCGTTAAGGCTAGCGGGACCGGGGAGCTGTTTTTT	CSVKASGTGELFF
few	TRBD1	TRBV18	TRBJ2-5	TGTGCCAGCTCACCACCCAGAGGCACAGGGGTTCAAGAGACCCAGTACTTC	CASSPPRGTGVQETQYF
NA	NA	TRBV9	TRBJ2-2	TGTGCCAGCAGCGTAGTTGGGGGGACCGGGGAGCTGTTTTTT	CASSVVGGTGELFF
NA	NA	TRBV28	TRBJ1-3	TGTGCCAGCAGCCCCCCCCCATCTGGAAACACCATATATTTT	CASSPPPSGNTIYF
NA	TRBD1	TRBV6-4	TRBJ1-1	TGTGCCCTTGACAGGGAAACTAACACTGAAGCTTTCTTT	CALDRETNTEAFF
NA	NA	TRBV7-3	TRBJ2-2	TGTGCCAGCAGCTTAACGGCGGGTCCATCTGGGGAGCTGTTTTTT	CASSLTAGPSGELFF
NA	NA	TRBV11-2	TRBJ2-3	TGTGCCAGCAGCTTAGCCGTCAGGGCCATCGCTTCCACGCAGTATTTT	CASSLAVRAIASTQYF
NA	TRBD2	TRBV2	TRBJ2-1	TGTGCCAGCATATGGGGGGGACCTCACTACAATGAGCAGTTCTTC	CASIWGGPHYNEQFF
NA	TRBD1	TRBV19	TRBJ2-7	TGTGCCAGTAGTATGGGGACAGGGGAGGACGAGCAGTACTTC	CASSMGTGEDEQYF
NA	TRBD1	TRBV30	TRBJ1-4	TGTGCCTGGACCCCGCAGTACCTCGGACAGGGTGGTGAAAAACTGTTTTTT	CAWTPQYLGQGGEKLFF
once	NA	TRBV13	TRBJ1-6	TGTGCCAGCAGCTTAGGCGGGGCAGGGGACAATTCACCCCTCCACTTT	CASSLGGAGDNSPLHF